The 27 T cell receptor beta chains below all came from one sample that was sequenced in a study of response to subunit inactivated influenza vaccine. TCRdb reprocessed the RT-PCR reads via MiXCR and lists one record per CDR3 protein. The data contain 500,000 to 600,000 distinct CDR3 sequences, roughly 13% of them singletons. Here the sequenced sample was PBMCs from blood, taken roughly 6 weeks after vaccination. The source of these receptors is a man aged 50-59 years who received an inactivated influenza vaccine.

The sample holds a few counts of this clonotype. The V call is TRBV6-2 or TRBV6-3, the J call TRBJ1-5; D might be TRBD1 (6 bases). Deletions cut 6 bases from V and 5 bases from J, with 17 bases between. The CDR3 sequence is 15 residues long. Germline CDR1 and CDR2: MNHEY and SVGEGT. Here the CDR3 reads CASSRYREGHQPQHF. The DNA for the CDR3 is TGTGCCAGCAGCCGTTACAGGGAGGGCCATCAGCCCCAGCATTTT.

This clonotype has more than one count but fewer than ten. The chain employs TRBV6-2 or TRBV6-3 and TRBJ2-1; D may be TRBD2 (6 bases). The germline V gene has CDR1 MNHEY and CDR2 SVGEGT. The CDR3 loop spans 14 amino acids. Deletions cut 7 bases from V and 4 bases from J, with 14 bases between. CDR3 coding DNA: TGTGCCAGCACGTTAGGCGGGGTGTACAATGAGCAGTTCTTC. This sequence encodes CASTLGGVYNEQFF.

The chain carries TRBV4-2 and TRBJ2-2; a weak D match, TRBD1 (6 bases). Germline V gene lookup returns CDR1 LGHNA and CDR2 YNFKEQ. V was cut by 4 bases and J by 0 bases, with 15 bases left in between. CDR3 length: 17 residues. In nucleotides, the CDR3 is TGTGCCAGCAGCCCTTACTCCGGGACAACGAACACCGGGGAGCTGTTTTTT. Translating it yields CASSPYSGTTNTGELFF.

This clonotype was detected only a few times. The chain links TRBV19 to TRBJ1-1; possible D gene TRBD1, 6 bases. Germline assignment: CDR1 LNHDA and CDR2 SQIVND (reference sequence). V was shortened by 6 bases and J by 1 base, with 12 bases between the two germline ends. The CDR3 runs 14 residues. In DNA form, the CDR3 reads TGTGCCAGTAGGGACAGAGGGGAGAACACTGAAGCTTTCTTT. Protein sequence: CASRDRGENTEAFF.

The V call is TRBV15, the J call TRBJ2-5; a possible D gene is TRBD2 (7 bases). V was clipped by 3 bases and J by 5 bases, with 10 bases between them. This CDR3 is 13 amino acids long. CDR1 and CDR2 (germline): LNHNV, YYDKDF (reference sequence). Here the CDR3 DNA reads TGTGCCACCAGCAGGGGGGGGCTCGAGACCCAGTACTTC. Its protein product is CATSRGGLETQYF.

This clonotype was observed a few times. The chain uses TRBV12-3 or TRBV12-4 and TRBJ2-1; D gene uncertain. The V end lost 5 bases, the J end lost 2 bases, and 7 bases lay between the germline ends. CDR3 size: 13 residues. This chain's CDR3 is CASSPLTYNEQFF. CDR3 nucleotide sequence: TGTGCCAGCAGTCCTCTTACCTACAATGAGCAGTTCTTC.

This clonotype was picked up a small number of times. CDR3 in amino acids: CASSPLAGFTDTQYF. The CDR3 coding sequence is TGTGCCAGCAGTCCACTAGCGGGGTTCACAGATACGCAGTATTTT. The V call is TRBV12-3 or TRBV12-4, the J call TRBJ2-3; 10 bases map to TRBD2. After removal of 5 bases from V and 2 bases from J, the junction contained 4 bases not matched to a gene. This CDR3 region has 15 residues.

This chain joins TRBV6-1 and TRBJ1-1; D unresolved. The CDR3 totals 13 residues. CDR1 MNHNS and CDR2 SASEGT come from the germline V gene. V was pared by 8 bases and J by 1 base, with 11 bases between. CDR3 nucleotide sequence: TGTGCCAGCTTCCGGGGTGAGAACACTGAAGCTTTCTTT. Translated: CASFRGENTEAFF.

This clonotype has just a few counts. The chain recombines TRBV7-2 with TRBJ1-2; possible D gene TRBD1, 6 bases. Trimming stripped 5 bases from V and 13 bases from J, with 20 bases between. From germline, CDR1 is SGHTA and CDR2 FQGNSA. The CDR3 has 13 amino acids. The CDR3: CASSGDRTLVSTF. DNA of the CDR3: TGTGCCAGCAGCGGCGACAGGACATTGGTCTCCACCTTC.

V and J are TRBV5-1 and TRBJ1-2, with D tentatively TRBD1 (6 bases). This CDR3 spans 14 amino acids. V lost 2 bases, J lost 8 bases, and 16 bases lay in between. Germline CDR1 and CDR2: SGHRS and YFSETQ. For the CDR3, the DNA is TGCGCCAGCAGCTTACGAACAGGGATGGAGGGCTACACCTTC. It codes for CASSLRTGMEGYTF.

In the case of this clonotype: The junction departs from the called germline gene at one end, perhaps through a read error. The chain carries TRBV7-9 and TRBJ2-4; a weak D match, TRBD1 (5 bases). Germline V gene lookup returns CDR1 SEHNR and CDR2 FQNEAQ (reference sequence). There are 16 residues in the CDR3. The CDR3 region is CASSLAKGLGKNIQHF. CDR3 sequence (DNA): TGTGCCAGCAGCTTAGCGAAGGGGTTGGGGAAAAACATTCAGCACTTC.

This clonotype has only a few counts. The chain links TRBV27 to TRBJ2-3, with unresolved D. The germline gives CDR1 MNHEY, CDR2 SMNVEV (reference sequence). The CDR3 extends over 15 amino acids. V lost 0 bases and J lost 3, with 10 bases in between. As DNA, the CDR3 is TGTGCCAGCAGTTTATCAGGCGGCTTTACAGATACGCAGTATTTT. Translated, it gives CASSLSGGFTDTQYF.

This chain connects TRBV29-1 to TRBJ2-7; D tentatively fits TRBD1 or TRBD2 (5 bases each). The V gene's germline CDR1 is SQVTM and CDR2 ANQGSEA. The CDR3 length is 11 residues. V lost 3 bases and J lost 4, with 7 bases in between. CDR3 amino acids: CSVDGGYEQYF. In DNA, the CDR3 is TGCAGCGTTGATGGGGGATACGAGCAGTACTTC.

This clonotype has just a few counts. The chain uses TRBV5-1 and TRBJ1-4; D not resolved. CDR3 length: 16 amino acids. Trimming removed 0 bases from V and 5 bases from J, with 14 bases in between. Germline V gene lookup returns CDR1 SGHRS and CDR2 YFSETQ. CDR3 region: CASSLVSAASNEKLFF. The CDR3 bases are TGCGCCAGCAGCTTGGTGTCCGCGGCGTCGAATGAAAAACTGTTTTTT.

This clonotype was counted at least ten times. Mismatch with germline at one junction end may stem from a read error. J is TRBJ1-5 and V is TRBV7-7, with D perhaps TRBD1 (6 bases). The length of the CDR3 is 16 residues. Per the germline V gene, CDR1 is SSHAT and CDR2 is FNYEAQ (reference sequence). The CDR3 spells CASSRIDTPGAQPQHF. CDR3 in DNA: TGTGCTAGCAGCCGAATCGACACCCCAGGGGCTCAGCCCCAGCATTTT.

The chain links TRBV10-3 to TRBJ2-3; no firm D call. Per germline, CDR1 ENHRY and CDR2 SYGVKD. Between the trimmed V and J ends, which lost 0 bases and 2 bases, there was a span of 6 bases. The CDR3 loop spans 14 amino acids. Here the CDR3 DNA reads TGTGCCATCAGTGAGTCCTCATCCACAGATACGCAGTATTTT. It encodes CAISESSSTDTQYF.

This chain's CDR3 is CASRATAYGYTF. Written as DNA, the CDR3 is TGTGCCAGCAGGGCGACAGCTTATGGCTACACCTTC. The chain couples TRBV6-2 or TRBV6-3 to TRBJ1-2, with D tentatively TRBD1 (5 bases). Germline assignment: CDR1 MNHEY and CDR2 SVGEGT. V was clipped by 6 bases and J by 5 bases, with 10 bases between them. This CDR3 is built from 12 residues.

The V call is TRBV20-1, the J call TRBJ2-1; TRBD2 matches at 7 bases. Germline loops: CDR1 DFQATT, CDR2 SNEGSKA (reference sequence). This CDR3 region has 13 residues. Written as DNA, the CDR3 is TGCAGCCCCCAATCACGGACTAGAAGTGAGCAGTTCTTC. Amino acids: CSPQSRTRSEQFF.

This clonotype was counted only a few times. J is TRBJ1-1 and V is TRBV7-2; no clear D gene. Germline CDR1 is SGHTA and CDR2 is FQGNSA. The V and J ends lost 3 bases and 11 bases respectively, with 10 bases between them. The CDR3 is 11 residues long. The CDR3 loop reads CASSFGPEAFF. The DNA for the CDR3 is TGTGCCAGCAGCTTCGGGCCGGAGGCTTTCTTT. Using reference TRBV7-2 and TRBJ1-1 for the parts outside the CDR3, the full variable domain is GAGVSQSPSNKVTEKGKDVELRCDPISGHTALYWYRQSLGQGLEFLIYFQGNSAPDKSGLPSDRFSAERTGGSVSTLTIQRTQQEDSAVYLCASSFGPEAFFGQGTRLTVV.

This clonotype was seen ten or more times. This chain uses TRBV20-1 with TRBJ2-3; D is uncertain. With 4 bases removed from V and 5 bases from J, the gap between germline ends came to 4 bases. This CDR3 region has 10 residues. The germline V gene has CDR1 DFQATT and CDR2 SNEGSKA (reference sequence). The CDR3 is CSAILDTQYF. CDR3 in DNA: TGCAGTGCTATCCTAGATACGCAGTATTTT.

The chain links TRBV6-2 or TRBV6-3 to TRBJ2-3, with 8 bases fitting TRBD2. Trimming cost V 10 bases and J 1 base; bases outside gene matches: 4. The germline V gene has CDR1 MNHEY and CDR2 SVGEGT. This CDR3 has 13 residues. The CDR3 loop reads CAIMRGGTDTQYF. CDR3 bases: TGTGCCATCATGCGGGGGGGCACAGATACGCAGTATTTT.

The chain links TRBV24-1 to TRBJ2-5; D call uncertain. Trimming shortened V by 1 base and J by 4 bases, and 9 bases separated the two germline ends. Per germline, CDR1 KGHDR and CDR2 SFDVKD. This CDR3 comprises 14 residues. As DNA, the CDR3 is TGTGCCACCAGTGATTTAGTAGTTGGAGAGACCCAGTACTTC. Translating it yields CATSDLVVGETQYF.

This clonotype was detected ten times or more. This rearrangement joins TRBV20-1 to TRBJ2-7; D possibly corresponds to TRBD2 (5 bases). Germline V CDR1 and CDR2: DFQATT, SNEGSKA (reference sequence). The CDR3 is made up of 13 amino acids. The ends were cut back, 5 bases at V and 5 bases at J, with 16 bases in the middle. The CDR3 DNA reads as TGCAGTGCTCACCCGACTCTAGCCCACGAGCAGTACTTC. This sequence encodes CSAHPTLAHEQYF.

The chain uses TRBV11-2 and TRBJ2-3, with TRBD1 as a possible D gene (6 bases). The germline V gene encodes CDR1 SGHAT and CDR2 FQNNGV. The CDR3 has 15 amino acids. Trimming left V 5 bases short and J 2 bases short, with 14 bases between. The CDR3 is CASSRLGTTTDTQYF. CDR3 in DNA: TGTGCCAGCAGCCGACTGGGGACAACCACAGATACGCAGTATTTT.

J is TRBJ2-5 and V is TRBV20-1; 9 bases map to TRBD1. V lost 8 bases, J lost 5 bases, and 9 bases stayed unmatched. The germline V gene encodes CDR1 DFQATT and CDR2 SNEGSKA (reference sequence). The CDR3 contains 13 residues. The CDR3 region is CSLNRGLGETQYF. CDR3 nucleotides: TGCAGTCTAAACAGGGGGCTGGGGGAGACCCAGTACTTC.

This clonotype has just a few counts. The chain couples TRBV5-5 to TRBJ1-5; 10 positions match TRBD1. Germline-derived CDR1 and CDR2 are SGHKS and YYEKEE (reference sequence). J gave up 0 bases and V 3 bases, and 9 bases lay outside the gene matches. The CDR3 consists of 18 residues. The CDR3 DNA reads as TGTGCCAGCAGCTCGTCTGGGACAGGGGCCTATAGCAATCAGCCCCAGCATTTT. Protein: CASSSSGTGAYSNQPQHF.

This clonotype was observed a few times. This CDR3 is CASSKGGSYEQYF. CDR3 DNA: TGTGCCAGCAGCAAAGGGGGCTCCTACGAGCAGTACTTC. The rearrangement joins TRBV7-2 to TRBJ2-7; possible D gene TRBD1, 6 bases. Trimming cost V 5 bases and J 0 bases, with 8 bases left between them. The CDR3 runs 13 residues. Germline-derived CDR1 and CDR2 are SGHTA and FQGNSA.